This is a list of T cell receptor beta chains from one sample in a study of T cell clonotyping in hematopoietic cell transplantation. Using immunoSEQ multiplex PCR, the repertoire was profiled, and TCRdb retains in-frame clones only, with some absent. Of around 16,000 clones in the sample, about two thirds are singletons; the top ten hold approximately 12%. This sample comprised PBMCs, obtained 30 days after allogeneic stem cell transplant. Receptors were obtained from a male patient in his 50s who had an allogeneic stem cell transplant from an unrelated donor, so T cells may come from the graft donor. Some clones in this sample may be carry-over from other donors' samples. The CDR3 runs from the conserved cysteine through the conserved F or W. D genes are given only for firm matches. Part of the rows lack a size; the others show once, few, many or a class for expanded clones.

TRBJ2-7,-,TRBD2,TRBV6-5,TGTGCCAGCAGTTACTTTAGCGGGACGGTCTCCTACGAGCAGTACTTC,CASSYFSGTVSYEQYF
TRBJ1-5,-,-,TRBV4-3,TGCGCCAGCAGCCAGGAGTTAGGGACGGACTATAGCAATCAGCCCCAGCATTTT,CASSQELGTDYSNQPQHF
TRBJ1-2,-,-,TRBV7-2,TGTGCCAGCAGCTTAGCCGCCGGTGGCTACACCTTC,CASSLAAGGYTF
TRBJ1-2,-,-,TRBV5-6,TGCGCCAGCAGCTGGACAGACAACGACGGCTACACCTTC,CASSWTDNDGYTF
TRBJ1-5,-,-,TRBV6-1,TGTGCCAGCAGTGAATATCGGGGGGCTGGCAATCAGCCCCAGCATTTT,CASSEYRGAGNQPQHF
TRBJ2-1,-,-,TRBV7-3,TGTGCCAGCAGCTCCGGGGGCGATGAGCAGTTCTTC,CASSSGGDEQFF
TRBJ2-1,-,TRBD2,TRBV11-3,TGTGCCAGCAGCTTAAGGGCTCTAGCGGGAGGTTACAATGAGCAGTTCTTC,CASSLRALAGGYNEQFF
TRBJ2-5,-,-,TRBV14,TGTGCCAGCAGCCAACAACTAGGGAGGTTGGAGACCCAGTACTTC,CASSQQLGRLETQYF
TRBJ2-3,-,-,TRBV27,TGTGCCAGCGGCCGTAGGTATTTT,CASGRRYF
TRBJ1-6,-,-,TRBV5-1,TGCGCCAGCAGCCCTCGATTCGGGGAGGGAGACTCACCCCCCCACTTT,CASSPRFGEGDSPPHF
TRBJ1-6,-,TRBD1,TRBV7-6,TGTGCCAGCAGCTTAGCCCAACCGGGACAGAATTCACCCCTCCACTTT,CASSLAQPGQNSPLHF
TRBJ1-1,-,-,TRBV28,TGTGCCAGCAGAGCACAGGGAAACACTGAAGCTTTCTTT,CASRAQGNTEAFF
TRBJ2-7,-,-,TRBV29-1,TGCAGCGTTGAAGCCCCCTCGGGGGCCGAGCAGTACTTC,CSVEAPSGAEQYF
TRBJ1-3,-,TRBD1,TRBV30,TGTGCCTGGAGCGACCGACAGGGGAGAAACACCATATATTTT,CAWSDRQGRNTIYF
TRBJ2-5,-,-,TRBV30,TGTGCCTGGAGTGGGAGAGGGACGCAAGAGACCCAGTACTTC,CAWSGRGTQETQYF
TRBJ1-6,-,-,TRBV5-6,TGTGCCAGCACCCCCCGGTCAACTAATTCACCCCTCCACTTT,CASTPRSTNSPLHF
TRBJ2-7,-,TRBD2,TRBV6-5,TGTGCCAGCAGTTACATCCCGGGAGGAACAGACGAGCAGTACTTC,CASSYIPGGTDEQYF
TRBJ2-3,-,-,TRBV30,TGTGCCTGGAGCCCCTCGAGCGCCGGCACGCAGTATTTT,CAWSPSSAGTQYF
TRBJ2-5,-,-,TRBV10-3,TGTGCCATCAGCACTACAGGGTTTGACCAAGAGACCCAGTACTTC,CAISTTGFDQETQYF
TRBJ2-7,-,-,TRBV27,TGTGCCAGCAGTTTAGGGAACTACGAGCAGTACTTC,CASSLGNYEQYF
TRBJ1-3,-,-,TRBV5-6,TGTGCCAGCAGCTCCTCAAGTGGGCCTGGAAACACCATATATTTT,CASSSSSGPGNTIYF
TRBJ2-7,-,-,TRBV5-5,TGTGCCAGCAGCTTGGAACGGCAGGGCATGGGCGAGCAGTACTTC,CASSLERQGMGEQYF
TRBJ1-1,-,-,TRBV10-3,TGTGCCATCAGTGAGTCGACAGGCTGGGGGACTGAAGCTTTCTTT,CAISESTGWGTEAFF
TRBJ1-4,few,TRBD1,TRBV10-3,TGTGCCATCAGTTCTACAGGGGGGCCGAATGAAAAACTGTTTTTT,CAISSTGGPNEKLFF
TRBJ2-3,-,TRBD2,TRBV30,TGTGCCTGGGAAGCGGGAGGGTCTGATACGCAGTATTTT,CAWEAGGSDTQYF
TRBJ2-7,few,TRBD1,TRBV25-1,TGTGCCACTCCTATCCGGGACCGGGACAGAGCCTACGAGCAGTACTTC,CATPIRDRDRAYEQYF
TRBJ1-2,-,-,TRBV7-2,TGTGCCAGCAGCTCCCAAGGTGCCTATGGTGACTACACCTTC,CASSSQGAYGDYTF
TRBJ2-7,-,TRBD1,TRBV30,TGTGCCTCTACAGGGGTCGCCTACGAGCAGTACTTC,CASTGVAYEQYF
TRBJ1-4,few,-,TRBV6-5,TGTGCCAGCAGTTACTCGGGAGCGGACGAAAAACTGTTTTTT,CASSYSGADEKLFF
TRBJ1-5,few,TRBD1,TRBV6-1,TGTGCCAGCAGTGGACAGGGTGTGGGGATGCATTGGAATCAGCCCCAGCATTTT,CASSGQGVGMHWNQPQHF
TRBJ1-2,few,-,TRBV7-2,TGTGCCAGCAGCTTGGGTCAGGCTTCGATCTATGGCTACACCTTC,CASSLGQASIYGYTF
TRBJ1-4,-,-,TRBV29-1,TGCAGCGTTGGGGGGGTTGGAAAACTGTTTTTT,CSVGGVGKLFF
TRBJ1-2,once,TRBD1,TRBV30,TGTGCCTGGAGTACGCCGGGACAGGGGGCATCTGGCTACACCTTC,CAWSTPGQGASGYTF
TRBJ1-5,-,-,TRBV6-5,TGTGCCAGCAGTTCCAGGGGAAATCAGCCCCAGCATTTT,CASSSRGNQPQHF
TRBJ1-2,few,-,TRBV7-9,TGTGCCAGCAGCTTAGTTAATATTGTCTATGGCTACACCTTC,CASSLVNIVYGYTF
TRBJ1-1,few,-,TRBV4-2,TGTGCCAGCAGCCAAGATCCCGGGGTAGGAACTGAAGCTTTCTTT,CASSQDPGVGTEAFF
TRBJ1-3,-,-,TRBV7-2,TGTGCCAGCAGCGTATATGGCGACACCATATATTTT,CASSVYGDTIYF
TRBJ1-3,-,TRBD1,TRBV5-6,TGTGCCAGCAGCGGGACAGGGGGATCTGGAAACACCATATATTTT,CASSGTGGSGNTIYF
TRBJ2-7,-,-,TRBV19,TGTGCCAGTAGTACAGGGGGGGACGAGCAGTACTTC,CASSTGGDEQYF
TRBJ1-1,-,TRBD1,TRBV28,TGTGCCAGCAGGGACCCACAGGGGCGTGCGGAAGCTTTCTTT,CASRDPQGRAEAFF
TRBJ1-6,-,TRBD1,TRBV5-4,TGTGCCAGCAGCCCCCGGGACAGGGAGGCTTCACCCCTCCACTTT,CASSPRDREASPLHF
TRBJ2-7,-,-,TRBV7-9,TGTGCCAGCAGCTTTCGAGGGTCGGAGCAGTACTTC,CASSFRGSEQYF
TRBJ2-1,-,TRBD2,TRBV6-5,TGTGCCAGCAGTTACGTGGGGACTAGCGGGAATGAGCAGTTCTTC,CASSYVGTSGNEQFF
TRBJ1-2,few,-,TRBV25-1,TGTGCCAGCAGCGAAAGAGGAAACTATGGCTACACCTTC,CASSERGNYGYTF
TRBJ1-5,-,-,TRBV10-3,TGTGCCATCGCGGCCCCAGGGGCTCAGCCCCAGCATTTT,CAIAAPGAQPQHF
TRBJ1-2,-,-,TRBV2,TGTGCCAGCAGTGAGGAAGTCCACAACTATGGCTACACCTTC,CASSEEVHNYGYTF
TRBJ1-5,few,-,TRBV28,TGTGCCAGCAGGGGGGCAGTTAATCAGCCCCAGCATTTT,CASRGAVNQPQHF